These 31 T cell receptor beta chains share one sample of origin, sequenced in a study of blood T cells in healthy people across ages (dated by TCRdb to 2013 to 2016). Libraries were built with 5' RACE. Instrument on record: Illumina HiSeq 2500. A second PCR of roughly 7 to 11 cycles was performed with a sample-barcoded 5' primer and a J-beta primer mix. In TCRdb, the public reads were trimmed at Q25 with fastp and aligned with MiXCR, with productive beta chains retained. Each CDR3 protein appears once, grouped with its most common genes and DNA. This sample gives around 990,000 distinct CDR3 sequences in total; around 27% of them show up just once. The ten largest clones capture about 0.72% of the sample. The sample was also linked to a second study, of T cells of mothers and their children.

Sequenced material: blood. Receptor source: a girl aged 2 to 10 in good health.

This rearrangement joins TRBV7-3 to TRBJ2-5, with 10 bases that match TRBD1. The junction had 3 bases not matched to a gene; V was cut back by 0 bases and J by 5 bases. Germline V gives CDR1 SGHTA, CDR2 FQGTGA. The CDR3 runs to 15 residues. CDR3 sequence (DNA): TGTGCCAGCAGCTTAACGGGACAGGGGTGGGAGACCCAGTACTTC. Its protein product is CASSLTGQGWETQYF.

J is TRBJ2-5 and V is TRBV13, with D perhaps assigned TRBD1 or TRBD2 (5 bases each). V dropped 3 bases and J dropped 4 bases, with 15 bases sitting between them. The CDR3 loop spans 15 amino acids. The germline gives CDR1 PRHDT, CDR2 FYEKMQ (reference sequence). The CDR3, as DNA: TGTGCCAGCAGCTTGCTTAGCCGGGACCCAGAGACCCAGTACTTC. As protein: CASSLLSRDPETQYF.

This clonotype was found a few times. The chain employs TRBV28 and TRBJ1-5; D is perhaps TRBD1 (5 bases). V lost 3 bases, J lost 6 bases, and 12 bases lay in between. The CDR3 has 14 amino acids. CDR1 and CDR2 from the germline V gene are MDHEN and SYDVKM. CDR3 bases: TGTGCCAGCAGTTTGTTCGGGGGAATTCAGCCCCAGCATTTT. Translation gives CASSLFGGIQPQHF.

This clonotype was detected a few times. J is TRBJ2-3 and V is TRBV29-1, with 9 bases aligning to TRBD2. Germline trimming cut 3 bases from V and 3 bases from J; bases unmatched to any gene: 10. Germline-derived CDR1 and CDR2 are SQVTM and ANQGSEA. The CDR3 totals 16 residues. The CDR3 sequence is CSVEVAGAILTDTQYF. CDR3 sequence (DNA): TGCAGCGTTGAGGTAGCGGGGGCCATATTGACAGATACGCAGTATTTT.

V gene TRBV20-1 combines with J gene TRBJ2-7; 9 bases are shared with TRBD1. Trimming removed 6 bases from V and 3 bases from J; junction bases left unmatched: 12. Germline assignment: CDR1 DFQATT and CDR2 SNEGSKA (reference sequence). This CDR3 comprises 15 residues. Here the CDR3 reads CSANLAGTGIYEQYF. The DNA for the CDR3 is TGCAGTGCAAATCTCGCCGGGACAGGGATCTACGAGCAGTACTTC.

The CDR3 DNA follows: TGTGCCAGCAGTCCTGCACTACTAGTGAGAGGGGTTACGCAGTATTTT. Translating it yields CASSPALLVRGVTQYF. The chain combines TRBV12-3 or TRBV12-4 with TRBJ2-3; D is perhaps TRBD1 or TRBD2 (5 bases each). The CDR3 has 16 amino acids. Trimming left V 5 bases short and J 8 bases short, with 23 bases between.

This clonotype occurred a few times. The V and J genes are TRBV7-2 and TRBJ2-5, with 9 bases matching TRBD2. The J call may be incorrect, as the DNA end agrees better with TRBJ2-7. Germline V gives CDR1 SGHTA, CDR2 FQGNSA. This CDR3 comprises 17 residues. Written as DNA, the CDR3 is TGTGCCAGCAGTTATCAAAGAGGACTAGCGAACTCCTACGAGCAGTACTTC. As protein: CASSYQRGLANSYEQYF.

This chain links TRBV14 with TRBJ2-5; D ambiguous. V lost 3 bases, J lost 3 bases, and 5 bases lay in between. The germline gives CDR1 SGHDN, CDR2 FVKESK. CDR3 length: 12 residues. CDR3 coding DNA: TGTGCCAGCAGCCACGTTAAAGAGACCCAGTACTTC. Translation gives CASSHVKETQYF. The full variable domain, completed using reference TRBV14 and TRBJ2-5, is EAGVTQFPSHSVIEKGQTVTLRCDPISGHDNLYWYRRVMGKEIKFLLHFVKESKQDESGMPNNRFLAERTGGTYSTLKVQPAELEDSGVYFCASSHVKETQYFGPGTRLLVL.

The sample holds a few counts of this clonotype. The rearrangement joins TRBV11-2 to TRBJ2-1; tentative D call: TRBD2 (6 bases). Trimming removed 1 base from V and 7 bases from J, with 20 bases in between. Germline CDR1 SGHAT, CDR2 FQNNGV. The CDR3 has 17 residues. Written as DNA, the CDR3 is TGTGCCAGCAGCTTAGTCGGGTCGGGTAGCGCGGGGAATGAGCAGTTCTTC. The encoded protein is CASSLVGSGSAGNEQFF.

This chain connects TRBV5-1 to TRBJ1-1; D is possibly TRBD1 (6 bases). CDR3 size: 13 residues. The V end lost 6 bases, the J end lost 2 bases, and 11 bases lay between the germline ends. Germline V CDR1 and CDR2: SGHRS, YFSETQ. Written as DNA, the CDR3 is TGCGCCAGCACCAAACAGGGTAACACTGAAGCTTTCTTT. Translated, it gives CASTKQGNTEAFF.

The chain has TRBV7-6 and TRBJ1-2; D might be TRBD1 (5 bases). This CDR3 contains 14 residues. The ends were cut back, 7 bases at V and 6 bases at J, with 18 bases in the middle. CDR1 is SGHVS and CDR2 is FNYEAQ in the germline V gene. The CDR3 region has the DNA TGTGCCAGCACTACAATAGGACGGGGGGATGGCTACACCTTC. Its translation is CASTTIGRGDGYTF.

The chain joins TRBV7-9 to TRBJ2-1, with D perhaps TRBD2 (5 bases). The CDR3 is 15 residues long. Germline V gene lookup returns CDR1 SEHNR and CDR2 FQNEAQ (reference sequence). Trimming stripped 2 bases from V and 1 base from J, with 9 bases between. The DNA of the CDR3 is TGTGCCAGCAGCTTAACAGCGGTTTCCTACAATGAGCAGTTCTTC. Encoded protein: CASSLTAVSYNEQFF.

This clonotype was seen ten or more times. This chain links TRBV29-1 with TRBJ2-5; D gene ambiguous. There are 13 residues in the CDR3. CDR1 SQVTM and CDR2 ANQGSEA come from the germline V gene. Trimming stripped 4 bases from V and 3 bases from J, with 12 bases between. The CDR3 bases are TGCAGCGTTGTCGGAACGCCGAAAGAGACCCAGTACTTC. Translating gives CSVVGTPKETQYF.

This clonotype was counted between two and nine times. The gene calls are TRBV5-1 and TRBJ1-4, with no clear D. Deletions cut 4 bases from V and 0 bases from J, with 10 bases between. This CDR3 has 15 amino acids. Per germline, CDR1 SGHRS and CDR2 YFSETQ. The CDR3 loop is CASSPVRATNEKLFF. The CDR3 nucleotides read TGCGCCAGCAGCCCCGTACGTGCAACTAATGAAAAACTGTTTTTT. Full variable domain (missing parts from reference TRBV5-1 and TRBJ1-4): KAGVTQTPRYLIKTRGQQVTLSCSPISGHRSVSWYQQTPGQGLQFLFEYFSETQRNKGNFPGRFSGRQFSNSRSEMNVSTLELGDSALYLCASSPVRATNEKLFFGSGTQLSVL.

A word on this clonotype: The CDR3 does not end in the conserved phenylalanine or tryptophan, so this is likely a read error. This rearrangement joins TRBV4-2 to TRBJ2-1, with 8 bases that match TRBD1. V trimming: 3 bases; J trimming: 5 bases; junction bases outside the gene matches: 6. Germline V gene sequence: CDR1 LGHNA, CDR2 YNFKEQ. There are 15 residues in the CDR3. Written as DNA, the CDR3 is TGTGCCAGCAGCCACGACAGGGGACCTCACAATGAGCAGTTCCTC. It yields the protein CASSHDRGPHNEQFL.

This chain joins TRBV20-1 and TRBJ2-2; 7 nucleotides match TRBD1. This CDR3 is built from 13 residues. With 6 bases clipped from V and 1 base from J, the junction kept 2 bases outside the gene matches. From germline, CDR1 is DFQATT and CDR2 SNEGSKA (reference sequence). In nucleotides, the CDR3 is TGCAGTGCGTGGACAGGGAACACCGGGGAGCTGTTTTTT. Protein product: CSAWTGNTGELFF.

The CDR3 sequence: CASSGTFGNTIYF. The CDR3 bases are TGTGCCAGCAGCGGGACCTTTGGAAACACCATATATTTT. V is TRBV28 and J is TRBJ1-3; D might be TRBD1 (5 bases). This CDR3 comprises 13 residues. Germline V gives CDR1 MDHEN, CDR2 SYDVKM. V gave up 6 bases and J gave up 3 bases, with 9 bases separating them.

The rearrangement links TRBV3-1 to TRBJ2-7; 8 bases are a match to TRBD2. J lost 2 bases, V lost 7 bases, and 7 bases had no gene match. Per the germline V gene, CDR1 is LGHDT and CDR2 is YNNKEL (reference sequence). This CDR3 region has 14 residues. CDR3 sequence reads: CASTSGRVTYEQYF. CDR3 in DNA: TGTGCCAGCACCTCCGGGAGGGTCACCTACGAGCAGTACTTC.

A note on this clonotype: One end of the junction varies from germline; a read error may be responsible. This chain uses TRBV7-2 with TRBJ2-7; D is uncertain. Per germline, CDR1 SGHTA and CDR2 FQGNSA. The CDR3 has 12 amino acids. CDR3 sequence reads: CASSRDHYELYF. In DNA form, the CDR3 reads TGTGCCAGCAGCAGAGACCACTACGAGCTGTACTTC.

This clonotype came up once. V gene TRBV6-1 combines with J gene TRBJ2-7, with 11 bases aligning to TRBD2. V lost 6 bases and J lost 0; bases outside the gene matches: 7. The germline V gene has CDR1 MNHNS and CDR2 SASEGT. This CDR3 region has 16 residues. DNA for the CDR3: TGTGCCAGCAGCCCCATAGCGGGAGGGAGCTCCTACGAGCAGTACTTC. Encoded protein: CASSPIAGGSSYEQYF.

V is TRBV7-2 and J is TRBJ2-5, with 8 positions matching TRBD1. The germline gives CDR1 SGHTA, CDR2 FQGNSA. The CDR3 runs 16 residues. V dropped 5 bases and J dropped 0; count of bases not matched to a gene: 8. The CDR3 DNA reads TGTGCCAGCAGCGCGGGACAGGTGGGGCACCAAGAGACCCAGTACTTC. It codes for CASSAGQVGHQETQYF.

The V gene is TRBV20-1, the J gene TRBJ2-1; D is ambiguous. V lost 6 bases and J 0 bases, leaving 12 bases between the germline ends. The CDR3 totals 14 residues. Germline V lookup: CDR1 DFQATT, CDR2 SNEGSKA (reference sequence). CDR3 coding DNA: TGCAGTGCCAGCAAAAGGACCTCCTACAATGAGCAGTTCTTC. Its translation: CSASKRTSYNEQFF.

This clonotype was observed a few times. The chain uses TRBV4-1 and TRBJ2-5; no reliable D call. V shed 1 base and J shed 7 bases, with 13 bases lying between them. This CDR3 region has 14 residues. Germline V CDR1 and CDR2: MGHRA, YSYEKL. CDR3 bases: TGCGCCAGCAGCCAAGTAGTGGAAGAGTTGACCCAGTACTTC. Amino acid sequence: CASSQVVEELTQYF.

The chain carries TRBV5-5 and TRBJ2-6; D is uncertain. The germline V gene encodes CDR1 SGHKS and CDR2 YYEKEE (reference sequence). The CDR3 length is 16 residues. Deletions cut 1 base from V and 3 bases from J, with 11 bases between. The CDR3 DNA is TGTGCCAGCAGCTTGCCTATGTGGCTTGGGGCCAACGTCCTGACTTTC. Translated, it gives CASSLPMWLGANVLTF. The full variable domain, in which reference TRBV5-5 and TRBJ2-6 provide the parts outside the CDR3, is DAGVTQSPTHLIKTRGQQVTLRCSPISGHKSVSWYQQVLGQGPQFIFQYYEKEERGRGNFPDRFSARQFPNYSSELNVNALLLGDSALYLCASSLPMWLGANVLTFGAGSRLTVL.

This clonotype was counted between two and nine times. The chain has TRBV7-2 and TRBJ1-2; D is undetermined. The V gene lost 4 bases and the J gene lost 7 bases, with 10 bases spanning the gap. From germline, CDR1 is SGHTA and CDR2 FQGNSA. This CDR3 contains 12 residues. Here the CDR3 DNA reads TGTGCCAGCAGCTCTACGTCGGGTGGCTACACCTTC. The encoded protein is CASSSTSGGYTF.

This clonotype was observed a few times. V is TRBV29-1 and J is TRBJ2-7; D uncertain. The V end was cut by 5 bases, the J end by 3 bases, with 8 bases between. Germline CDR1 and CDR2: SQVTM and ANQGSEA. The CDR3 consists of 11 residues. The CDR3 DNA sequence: TGCAGCGTTCGACGGCTCTACGAGCAGTACTTC. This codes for CSVRRLYEQYF.

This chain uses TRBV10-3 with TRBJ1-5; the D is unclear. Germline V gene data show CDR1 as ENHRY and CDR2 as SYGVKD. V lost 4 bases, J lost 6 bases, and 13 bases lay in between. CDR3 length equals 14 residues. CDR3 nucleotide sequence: TGTGCCATCAGTGGAGGCAGAGAGGGTCAGCCCCAGCATTTT. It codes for CAISGGREGQPQHF.

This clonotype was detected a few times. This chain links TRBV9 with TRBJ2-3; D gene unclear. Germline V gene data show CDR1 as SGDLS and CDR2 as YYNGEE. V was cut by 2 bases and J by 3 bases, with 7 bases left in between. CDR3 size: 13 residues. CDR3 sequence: CASSVISTDTQYF. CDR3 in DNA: TGTGCCAGCAGCGTCATTTCTACAGATACGCAGTATTTT.

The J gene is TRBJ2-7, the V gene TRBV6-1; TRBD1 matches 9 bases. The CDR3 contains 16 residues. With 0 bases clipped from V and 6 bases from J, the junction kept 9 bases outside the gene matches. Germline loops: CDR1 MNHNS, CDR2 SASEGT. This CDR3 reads CASSEATGGHRVEQYF. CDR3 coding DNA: TGTGCCAGCAGTGAAGCTACAGGGGGCCATCGGGTCGAGCAGTACTTC.

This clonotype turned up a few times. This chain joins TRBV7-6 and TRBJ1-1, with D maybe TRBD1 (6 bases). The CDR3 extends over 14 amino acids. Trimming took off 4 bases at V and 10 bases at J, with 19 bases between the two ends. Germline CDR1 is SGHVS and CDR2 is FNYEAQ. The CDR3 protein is CASSSWDIGEGAFF. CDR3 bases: TGTGCCAGCAGCTCCTGGGACATTGGAGAGGGAGCTTTCTTT.

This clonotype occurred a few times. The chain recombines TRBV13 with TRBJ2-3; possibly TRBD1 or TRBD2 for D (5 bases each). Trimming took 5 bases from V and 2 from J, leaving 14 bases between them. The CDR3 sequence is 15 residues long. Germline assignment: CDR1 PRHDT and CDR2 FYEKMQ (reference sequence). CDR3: CASSPGDAFTDTQYF. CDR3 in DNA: TGTGCCAGCAGCCCTGGGGACGCCTTCACAGATACGCAGTATTTT.